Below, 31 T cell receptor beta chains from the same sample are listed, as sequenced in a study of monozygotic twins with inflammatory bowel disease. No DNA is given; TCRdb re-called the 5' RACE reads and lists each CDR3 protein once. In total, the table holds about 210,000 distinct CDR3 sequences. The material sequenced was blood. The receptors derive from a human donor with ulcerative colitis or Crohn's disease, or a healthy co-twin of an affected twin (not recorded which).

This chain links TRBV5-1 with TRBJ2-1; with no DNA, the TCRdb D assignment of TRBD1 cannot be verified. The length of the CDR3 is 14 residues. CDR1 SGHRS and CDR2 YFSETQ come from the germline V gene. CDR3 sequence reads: CASEEGASYNEQFF.

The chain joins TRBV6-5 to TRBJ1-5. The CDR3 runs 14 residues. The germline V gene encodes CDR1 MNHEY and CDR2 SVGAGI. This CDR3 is CASSYQFSNQPQHF.

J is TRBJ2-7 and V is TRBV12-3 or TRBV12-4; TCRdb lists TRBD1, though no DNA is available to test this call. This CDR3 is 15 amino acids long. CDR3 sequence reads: CASSFDSDSAYEQYF.

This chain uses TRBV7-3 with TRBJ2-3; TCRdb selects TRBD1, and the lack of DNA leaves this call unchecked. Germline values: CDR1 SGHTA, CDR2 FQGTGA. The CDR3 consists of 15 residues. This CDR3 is CASSSTGSETDTQYF.

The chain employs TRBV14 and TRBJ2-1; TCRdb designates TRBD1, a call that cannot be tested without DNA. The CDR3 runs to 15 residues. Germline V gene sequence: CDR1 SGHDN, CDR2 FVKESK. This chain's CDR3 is CASSQDSGRLNEQFF.

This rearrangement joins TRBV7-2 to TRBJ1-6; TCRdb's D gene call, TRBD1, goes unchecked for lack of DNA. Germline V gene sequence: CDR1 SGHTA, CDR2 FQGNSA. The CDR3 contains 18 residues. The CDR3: CASSLATGVSSYNSPLHF.

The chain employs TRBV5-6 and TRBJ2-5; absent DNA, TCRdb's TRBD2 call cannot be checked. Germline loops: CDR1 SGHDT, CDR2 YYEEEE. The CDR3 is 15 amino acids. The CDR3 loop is CASSFTSGGQKTQYF.

CDR3 protein: CAVREGYEQYF. The chain is built from TRBV6-5 and TRBJ2-7; TCRdb's D call, TRBD2, is unchecked because there is no DNA. The V gene's germline CDR1 is MNHEY and CDR2 SVGAGI. This CDR3 region has 11 residues.

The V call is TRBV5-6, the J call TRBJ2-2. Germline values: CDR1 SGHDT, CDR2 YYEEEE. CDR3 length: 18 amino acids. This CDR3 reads CASSFKPAGYSNTGELFF.

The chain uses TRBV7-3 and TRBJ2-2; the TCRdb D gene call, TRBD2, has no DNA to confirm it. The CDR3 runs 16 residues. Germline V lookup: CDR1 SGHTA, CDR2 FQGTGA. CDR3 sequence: CASSLEASGSIGELFF.

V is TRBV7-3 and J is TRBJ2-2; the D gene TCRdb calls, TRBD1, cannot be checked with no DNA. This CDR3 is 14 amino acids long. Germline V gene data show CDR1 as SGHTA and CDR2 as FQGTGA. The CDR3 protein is CASSQGHATGELFF.

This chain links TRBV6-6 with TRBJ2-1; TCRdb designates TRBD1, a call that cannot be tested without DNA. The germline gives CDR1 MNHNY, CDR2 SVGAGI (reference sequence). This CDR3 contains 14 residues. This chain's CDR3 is CASILGGRINEQFF.

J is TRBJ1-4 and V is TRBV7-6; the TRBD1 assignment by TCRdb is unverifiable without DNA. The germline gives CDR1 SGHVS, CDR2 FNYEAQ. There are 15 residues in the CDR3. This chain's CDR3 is CASSSGGITNEKLFF.

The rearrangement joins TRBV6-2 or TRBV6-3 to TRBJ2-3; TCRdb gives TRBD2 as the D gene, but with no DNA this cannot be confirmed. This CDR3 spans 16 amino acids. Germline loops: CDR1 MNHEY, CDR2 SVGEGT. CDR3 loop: CASSYGLAGGPNTQYF.

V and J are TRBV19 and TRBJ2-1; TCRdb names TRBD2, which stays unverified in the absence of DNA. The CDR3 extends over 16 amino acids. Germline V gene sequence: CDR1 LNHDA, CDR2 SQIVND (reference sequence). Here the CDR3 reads CAIGGLAGGPYNEQFF.

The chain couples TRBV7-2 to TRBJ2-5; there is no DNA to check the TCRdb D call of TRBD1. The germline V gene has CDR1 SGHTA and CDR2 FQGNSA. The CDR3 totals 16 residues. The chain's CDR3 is CASSLGFDRGKETQYF.

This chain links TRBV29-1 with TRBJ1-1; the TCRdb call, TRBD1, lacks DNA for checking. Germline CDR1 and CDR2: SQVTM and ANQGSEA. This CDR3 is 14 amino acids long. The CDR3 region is CSVVGLWGSAEAFF.

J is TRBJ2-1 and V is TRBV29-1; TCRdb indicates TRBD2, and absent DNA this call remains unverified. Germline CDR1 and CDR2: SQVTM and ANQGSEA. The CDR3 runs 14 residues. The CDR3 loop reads CSARLAESYNEQFF.

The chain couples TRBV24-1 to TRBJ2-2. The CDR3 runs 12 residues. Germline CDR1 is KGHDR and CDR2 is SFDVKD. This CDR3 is CATSDNTGELFF.

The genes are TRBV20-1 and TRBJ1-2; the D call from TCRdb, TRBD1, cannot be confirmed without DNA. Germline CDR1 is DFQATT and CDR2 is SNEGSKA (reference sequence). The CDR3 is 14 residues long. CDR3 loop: CSASFSRGDYGYTF.

This chain's CDR3 is CASSQGGETGELFF. This chain joins TRBV4-2 and TRBJ2-2. This CDR3 spans 14 amino acids. CDR1 is LGHNA, CDR2 YNFKEQ, per germline.

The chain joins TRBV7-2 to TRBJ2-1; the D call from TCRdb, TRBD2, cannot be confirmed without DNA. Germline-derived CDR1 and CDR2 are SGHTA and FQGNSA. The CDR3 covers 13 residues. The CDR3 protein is CASSLEVAGKQFF.

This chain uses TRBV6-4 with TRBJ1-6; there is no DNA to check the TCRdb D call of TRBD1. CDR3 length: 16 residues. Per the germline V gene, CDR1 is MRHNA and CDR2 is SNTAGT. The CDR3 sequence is CASRRDPTGSNSPLHF.

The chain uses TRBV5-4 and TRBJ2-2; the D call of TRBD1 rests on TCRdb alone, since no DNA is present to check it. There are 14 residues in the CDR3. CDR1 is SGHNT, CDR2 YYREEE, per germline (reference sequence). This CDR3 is CASSLEGKDGELFF.

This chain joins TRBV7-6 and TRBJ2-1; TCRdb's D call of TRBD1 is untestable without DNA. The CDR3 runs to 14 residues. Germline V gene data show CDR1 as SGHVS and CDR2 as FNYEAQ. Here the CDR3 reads CASSRGDSYNEQFF.

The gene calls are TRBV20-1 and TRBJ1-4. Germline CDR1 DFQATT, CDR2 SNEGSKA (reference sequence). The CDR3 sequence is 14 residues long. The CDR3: CSGRGGVINEKLFF.

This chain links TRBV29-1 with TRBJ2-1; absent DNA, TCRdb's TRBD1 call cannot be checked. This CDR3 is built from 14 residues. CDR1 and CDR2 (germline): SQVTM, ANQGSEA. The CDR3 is CSVEDWNRVNEQFF.

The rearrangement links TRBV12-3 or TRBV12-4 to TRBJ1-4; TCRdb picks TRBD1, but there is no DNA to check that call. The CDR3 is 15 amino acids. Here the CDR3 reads CASSLGTAYNEKLFF.

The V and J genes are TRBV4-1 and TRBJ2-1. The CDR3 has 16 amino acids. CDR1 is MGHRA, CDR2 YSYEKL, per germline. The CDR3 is CASSQVDLVSYNEQFF.

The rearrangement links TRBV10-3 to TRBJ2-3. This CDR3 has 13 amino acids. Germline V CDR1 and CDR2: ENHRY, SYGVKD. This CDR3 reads CAISESFPDTQYF.

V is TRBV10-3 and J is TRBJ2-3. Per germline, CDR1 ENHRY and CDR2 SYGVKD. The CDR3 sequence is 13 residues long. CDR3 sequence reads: CAISGVITDTQYF.